One and the same sample provided the 8 T cell receptor beta chains below, sequenced in a study of T cells after posttransplantation cyclophosphamide. Assay: immunoSEQ multiplex PCR; the TCRdb copy retains only in-frame clones and omits some. Counted here are around 2,600 clones, around 68% occurring once; the ten biggest clones make up around 30%. Treatment was busulfan-fludarabine conditioning, a marrow graft, and cyclophosphamide on days +3 and +4. Here the sequenced sample was PBMCs, taken 30 days after allogeneic stem cell transplant with posttransplant cyclophosphamide. The receptors come from a female patient aged 45 to 65 who received an allogeneic stem cell transplant from a related donor, was CMV-positive, and had no GVHD. The graft donor may have given rise to some T cells.

V gene TRBV27 combines with J gene TRBJ2-3; 9 bases line up with TRBD2. The trim removed 5 bases at V and 0 bases at J, leaving 12 bases unmatched. CDR1 MNHEY and CDR2 SMNVEV come from the germline V gene (reference sequence). This CDR3 spans 18 amino acids. The CDR3: CASSQNPLAGVSTDTQYF. Here the CDR3 DNA reads TGTGCCAGCAGTCAAAACCCTTTAGCGGGGGTAAGCACAGATACGCAGTATTTT.

The J gene is TRBJ2-5, the V gene TRBV19; the match to TRBD1 covers 10 bases. The J call may not be correct, given that the DNA end is closer to TRBJ2-7. CDR3 length: 12 residues. Germline V gene sequence: CDR1 LNHDA, CDR2 SQIVND (reference sequence). CDR3 sequence (DNA): TGTGCCAGTAGTCGACAGGGGGCCGAGCAGTACTTC. Translating gives CASSRQGAEQYF.

V usage is TRBV7-9 and J usage is TRBJ2-7; possibly TRBD2 for D (6 bases). There are 15 residues in the CDR3. Germline V gives CDR1 SEHNR, CDR2 FQNEAQ (reference sequence). Trimming removed 1 base from V and 7 bases from J, with 17 bases in between. The CDR3 loop reads CASSLGGLAGGEQYF. In DNA, the CDR3 is TGTGCCAGCAGCTTAGGGGGCCTTGCCGGGGGTGAGCAGTACTTC. The variable domain in full, completed from reference TRBV7-9 and TRBJ2-7, reads DTGVSQNPRHKITKRGQNVTFRCDPISEHNRLYWYRQTLGQGPEFLTYFQNEAQLEKSRLLSDRFSAERPKGSFSTLEIQRTEQGDSAMYLCASSLGGLAGGEQYFGPGTRLTVT.

The chain is built from TRBV5-5 and TRBJ1-1, with D perhaps TRBD1 (5 bases). V was clipped by 0 bases and J by 1 base, with 10 bases between them. Germline-derived CDR1 and CDR2 are SGHKS and YYEKEE (reference sequence). CDR3 length: 15 amino acids. CDR3 nucleotides: TGTGCCAGCAGCTTGGGAAAAACAGGGAACACTGAAGCTTTCTTT. Protein product: CASSLGKTGNTEAFF.

The chain joins TRBV29-1 to TRBJ2-1; D perhaps matches TRBD2 (6 bases). Germline assignment: CDR1 SQVTM and CDR2 ANQGSEA. There are 15 residues in the CDR3. V lost 3 bases and J 7 bases, leaving 19 bases between the germline ends. For the CDR3, the DNA is TGCAGCGTTGACCTTGGGGGAGGAGGAGAGAATGAGCAGTTCTTC. Translation gives CSVDLGGGGENEQFF.

This clone was seen a single time. The chain uses TRBV28 and TRBJ1-6; the D gene is possibly TRBD1 (6 bases). This CDR3 is 14 amino acids long. V lost 6 bases to trimming and J lost 8 bases, with 14 bases between them. Germline loops: CDR1 MDHEN, CDR2 SYDVKM. In nucleotides, the CDR3 is TGTGCCAGCAGATCCGCCCCAGGGGATTCACCCCTCCACTTT. It encodes CASRSAPGDSPLHF.

CDR3 sequence reads: CATSGRPYRGSEQYF. CDR3 coding DNA: TGTGCCACCAGCGGCCGCCCCTACAGGGGGAGCGAGCAGTACTTC. V usage is TRBV15 and J usage is TRBJ2-7; 8 bases match TRBD1. V shed 5 bases, J shed 6 bases, and the junction held 12 bases outside the gene matches. CDR3 size: 15 residues. Per the germline V gene, CDR1 is LNHNV and CDR2 is YYDKDF (reference sequence).

The rearrangement links TRBV27 to TRBJ2-3; D might be TRBD2 (6 bases). Trimming removed 5 bases from V and 6 bases from J, with 18 bases in between. Germline lookup yields CDR1 MNHEY and CDR2 SMNVEV (reference sequence). This CDR3 region has 15 residues. CDR3 sequence reads: CASSPTGRGKDTQYF. The CDR3 nucleotides are TGTGCCAGCAGTCCGACCGGTCGCGGGAAGGATACGCAGTATTTT.